These 27 T cell receptor beta chains originate from one sample sequenced in a study of cytomegalovirus exposure and HLA in healthy donors. Vbeta (60) and Jbeta (13) primers were used in the PCR. Profiling relied on immunoSEQ multiplex PCR, and the TCRdb table lists in-frame clones only, not all of them. The data show 120,000 to 150,000 clones, with roughly 76% seen just once and less than 3% held by the top ten. Material: PBMCs. The receptors derive from a woman in her twenties or thirties in good health and CMV-seronegative.

A single count supports this clone. J is TRBJ2-7 and V is TRBV7-3, with 9 bases aligning to TRBD2. The CDR3 contains 15 residues. CDR1 and CDR2 (germline): SGHTA, FQGTGA. J gave up 3 bases and V 0 bases, and 3 bases lay outside the gene matches. The CDR3 DNA follows: TGTGCCAGCAGCTTAACGAGCGGGGGGATCTACGAGCAGTACTTC. Amino acid sequence: CASSLTSGGIYEQYF.

The V gene is TRBV5-1, the J gene TRBJ2-5; TRBD1 aligns across 11 bases. This CDR3 has 15 amino acids. Looked up from germline, CDR1 is SGHRS and CDR2 is YFSETQ. V shed 4 bases and J 4 bases; nucleotides not matched to a gene: 6. CDR3 in amino acids: CASSRDRGLIETQYF. The CDR3 DNA sequence: TGCGCCAGCAGCAGGGACAGGGGGTTGATAGAGACCCAGTACTTC. The full variable domain, rest sourced from reference TRBV5-1 and TRBJ2-5, is KAGVTQTPRYLIKTRGQQVTLSCSPISGHRSVSWYQQTPGQGLQFLFEYFSETQRNKGNFPGRFSGRQFSNSRSEMNVSTLELGDSALYLCASSRDRGLIETQYFGPGTRLLVL.

The V gene is TRBV5-4, the J gene TRBJ2-7; D unresolved. Deletions cut 0 bases from V and 6 bases from J, with 13 bases between. This CDR3 region has 14 residues. Germline values: CDR1 SGHNT, CDR2 YYREEE (reference sequence). The CDR3 here is CASSLGIRSSEQYF. The CDR3 DNA reads as TGTGCCAGCAGCTTGGGTATAAGATCCAGCGAGCAGTACTTC.

The gene calls are TRBV5-4 and TRBJ2-1, with 9 positions matching TRBD2. Per germline, CDR1 SGHNT and CDR2 YYREEE (reference sequence). Losses at the gene ends were 4 bases for V and 7 bases for J; bases not matched to a gene: 6. CDR3 size: 14 residues. The chain's CDR3 is CASSPPLAGNEQFF. DNA for the CDR3: TGTGCCAGCAGCCCCCCGCTAGCGGGAAATGAGCAGTTCTTC.

The V gene is TRBV10-1, the J gene TRBJ2-2; 8 bases agree with TRBD2. V lost 6 bases and J lost 1; bases outside the gene matches: 4. The germline V gene has CDR1 WNHNN and CDR2 SYGVQD (reference sequence). The CDR3 is made up of 15 amino acids. The CDR3 loop is CASRSTSENTGELFF. CDR3 in DNA: TGCGCCAGCAGGTCGACTAGCGAGAACACCGGGGAGCTGTTTTTT.

The V call is TRBV11-3, the J call TRBJ2-1; D is perhaps TRBD2 (6 bases). Germline CDR1 reads SGHNT; CDR2 reads YENEEA. CDR3 length equals 13 residues. V gave up 5 bases and J gave up 2 bases, with 7 bases separating them. The CDR3 here is CASSRGTYNEQFF. CDR3 bases: TGTGCCAGCAGCCGGGGGACCTACAATGAGCAGTTCTTC.

V gene TRBV6-5 combines with J gene TRBJ1-1; D is possibly TRBD1 (5 bases). The CDR3 sequence is 16 residues long. V was trimmed by 4 bases and J by 1 base, leaving 16 bases between them. Germline V gives CDR1 MNHEY, CDR2 SVGAGI. CDR3 bases: TGTGCCAGCAGTTGGATTACAGGAAATAAGAACACTGAAGCTTTCTTT. Amino acids: CASSWITGNKNTEAFF.

This clone was seen many times. The chain couples TRBV4-3 to TRBJ1-2; weak D call: TRBD1 (5 bases). V gave up 1 base and J gave up 5 bases, with 17 bases separating them. CDR1 and CDR2 (germline): LGHNA, YSLEER. The CDR3 is 16 residues long. As DNA, the CDR3 is TGCGCCAGCAGCCAAGTCCTGGCGGGGAAGGGGTATGGCTACACCTTC. This gives the protein CASSQVLAGKGYGYTF.

This chain uses TRBV2 with TRBJ1-5; D is ambiguous. The ends were cut back, 5 bases at V and 7 bases at J, with 12 bases in the middle. Germline CDR1 SNHLY, CDR2 FYNNEI. CDR3 length: 13 amino acids. The CDR3 sequence: CASSPSGRQPQHF. CDR3 DNA sequence: TGTGCCAGCAGTCCATCCGGGAGACAGCCCCAGCATTTT.

The chain is built from TRBV2 and TRBJ1-6; D not resolved. The CDR3 sequence is 13 residues long. V lost 10 bases and J 5 bases, leaving 12 bases between the germline ends. In germline, CDR1 is SNHLY, CDR2 FYNNEI. The CDR3 loop reads CATLTGNNSPLHF. The CDR3 DNA reads as TGTGCCACCCTGACGGGGAATAATTCACCCCTCCACTTT.

This clone came up once. The chain is built from TRBV19 and TRBJ1-5; 8 nucleotides agree with TRBD1. The CDR3 covers 13 residues. In germline, CDR1 is LNHDA, CDR2 SQIVND (reference sequence). V lost 6 bases to trimming and J lost 5 bases; unmatched junction nucleotides: 3. CDR3 residues: CASSWGQDQPQHF. Written as DNA, the CDR3 is TGTGCCAGTAGCTGGGGACAGGATCAGCCCCAGCATTTT.

The chain employs TRBV5-4 and TRBJ2-7; D perhaps matches TRBD2 (5 bases). CDR1 is SGHNT and CDR2 is YYREEE in the germline V gene (reference sequence). The CDR3 runs 14 residues. V lost 3 bases and J lost 7, with 17 bases in between. CDR3 sequence: CASSSNRDRNEQYF. CDR3 in DNA: TGTGCCAGCAGCTCTAACCGGGATCGTAATGAGCAGTACTTC. The full variable domain, with the rest looked up from reference TRBV5-4 and TRBJ2-7, is ETGVTQSPTHLIKTRGQQVTLRCSSQSGHNTVSWYQQALGQGPQFIFQYYREEENGRGNFPPRFSGLQFPNYSSELNVNALELDDSALYLCASSSNRDRNEQYFGPGTRLTVT.

The chain uses TRBV7-8 and TRBJ2-3, with 10 bases fitting TRBD2. The J segment lost 4 bases and the V segment lost 2 bases, leaving 0 bases of the junction unmatched. The CDR3 sequence is 14 residues long. From germline, CDR1 is SGHVS and CDR2 FQNEAQ. The CDR3 nucleotides read TGTGCCAGCAGCTTACTAGCGGGGGCAGATACGCAGTATTTT. It codes for CASSLLAGADTQYF.

The V and J genes are TRBV4-1 and TRBJ2-3, with D maybe TRBD2 (6 bases). Germline CDR1 reads MGHRA; CDR2 reads YSYEKL. Trimming stripped 8 bases from V and 2 bases from J, with 17 bases between. The CDR3 loop spans 15 amino acids. The CDR3 DNA follows: TGCGCCAGCCAACCTCTTAGCGGCCACACAGATACGCAGTATTTT. Translating it yields CASQPLSGHTDTQYF.

The chain couples TRBV5-5 to TRBJ1-2; D is uncertain. This CDR3 spans 16 amino acids. Trimming pared 4 bases from V and 0 bases from J, leaving 16 bases between. Germline V CDR1 and CDR2: SGHKS, YYEKEE (reference sequence). The CDR3 here is CASSPLTSVTNYGYTF. The CDR3 DNA follows: TGTGCCAGCAGCCCCCTTACGTCAGTGACTAACTATGGCTACACCTTC.

This sequence joins TRBV7-3 and TRBJ1-2; 9 bases line up with TRBD1. The CDR3 totals 13 residues. V lost 6 bases to trimming and J lost 8 bases; unmatched junction nucleotides: 7. The germline gives CDR1 SGHTA, CDR2 FQGTGA. For the CDR3, the DNA is TGTGCCAGCAGTGCCGGGACAGGGAACGGCTACACCTTC. It specifies CASSAGTGNGYTF.

The sample holds one count of this clone. This sequence joins TRBV7-7 and TRBJ2-6; no reliable D call. CDR1 is SSHAT, CDR2 FNYEAQ, per germline (reference sequence). V was clipped by 5 bases and J by 1 base, with 6 bases between them. This CDR3 region has 14 residues. DNA for the CDR3: TGTGCCAGCAGCCCTAGATCTGGGGCCAACGTCCTGACTTTC. Translating gives CASSPRSGANVLTF.

This chain joins TRBV5-4 and TRBJ1-1, with TRBD1 matching over 7 bases. The CDR3 totals 16 residues. V trimming: 3 bases; J trimming: 3 bases; junction bases outside the gene matches: 11. CDR1 and CDR2 from the germline V gene are SGHNT and YYREEE (reference sequence). The CDR3 loop is CASSSPAGGWDTEAFF. The DNA of the CDR3 is TGTGCCAGCAGCTCGCCAGCAGGGGGATGGGACACTGAAGCTTTCTTT.

This clone occurred once. The chain combines TRBV5-6 with TRBJ2-7, with D possibly being TRBD2 (6 bases). From germline, CDR1 is SGHDT and CDR2 YYEEEE. CDR3 length: 15 amino acids. The V end was cut by 4 bases, the J end by 4 bases, with 18 bases between. CDR3 nucleotide sequence: TGTGCCAGCAGCCCGGTTGGTGCGGGGAATTACGAGCAGTACTTC. Amino acids: CASSPVGAGNYEQYF.

The chain has TRBV15 and TRBJ2-5, with 7 positions matching TRBD2. The CDR3 has 14 amino acids. The V segment lost 4 bases and the J segment 1 base; nucleotides outside the gene matches: 3. Germline-derived CDR1 and CDR2 are LNHNV and YYDKDF (reference sequence). The DNA of the CDR3 is TGTGCCACCAGCAAGGGAGGGGTCCAAGAGACCCAGTACTTC. It translates to CATSKGGVQETQYF.

The chain recombines TRBV7-2 with TRBJ1-5; no firm D call. This CDR3 is built from 14 residues. CDR1 and CDR2 (germline): SGHTA, FQGNSA. V lost 1 base, J lost 5 bases, and 9 bases lay in between. The CDR3 nucleotides are TGTGCCAGCAGCTTAGATCAGCGTCATCAGCCCCAGCATTTT. Translating it yields CASSLDQRHQPQHF. The entire variable domain, with the rest obtained from reference TRBV7-2 and TRBJ1-5, is as follows: GAGVSQSPSNKVTEKGKDVELRCDPISGHTALYWYRQSLGQGLEFLIYFQGNSAPDKSGLPSDRFSAERTGGSVSTLTIQRTQQEDSAVYLCASSLDQRHQPQHFGDGTRLSIL.

The chain links TRBV2 to TRBJ1-5; perhaps TRBD1 as D (5 bases). The V and J ends lost 3 bases and 0 bases respectively, with 9 bases between them. Per germline, CDR1 SNHLY and CDR2 FYNNEI. CDR3 length: 15 residues. As DNA, the CDR3 is TGTGCCAGCAGTGAGGGGCAGCATAGCAATCAGCCCCAGCATTTT. Translation: CASSEGQHSNQPQHF. Filled out from reference TRBV2 and TRBJ1-5, the complete variable domain reads EPEVTQTPSHQVTQMGQEVILRCVPISNHLYFYWYRQILGQKVEFLVSFYNNEISEKSEIFDDQFSVERPDGSNFTLKIRSTKLEDSAMYFCASSEGQHSNQPQHFGDGTRLSIL.

This chain connects TRBV5-1 to TRBJ2-2; a possible D gene is TRBD1 (6 bases). V dropped 1 base and J dropped 1 base, with 11 bases sitting between them. The germline V gene has CDR1 SGHRS and CDR2 YFSETQ. The CDR3 is 16 amino acids. In nucleotides, the CDR3 is TGCGCCAGCAGCTTGAGTGTGACAGGGAACACCGGGGAGCTGTTTTTT. It specifies CASSLSVTGNTGELFF.

The chain links TRBV27 to TRBJ2-5; D is perhaps TRBD2 (5 bases). The end of the DNA aligns better with TRBJ2-7, so the J call may be wrong. The CDR3 length is 19 residues. Germline V gives CDR1 MNHEY, CDR2 SMNVEV (reference sequence). CDR3 sequence (DNA): TGTGCCAGCAGCCCGAATAGCGAGCGGCTACCGCGGAGCTCCTACGAGCAGTACTTC. Translating it yields CASSPNSERLPRSSYEQYF.

The sample holds a few counts of this clone. V and J are TRBV30 and TRBJ1-4; TRBD1 matches 7 bases. Germline CDR1 reads GTSNPN; CDR2 reads SVGIG (reference sequence). With 4 bases clipped from V and 5 bases from J, the junction kept 7 bases outside the gene matches. CDR3 length: 14 amino acids. CDR3 sequence (DNA): TGTGCCTGGATCGGTGGACAGGAAAATGAAAAACTGTTTTTT. It translates to CAWIGGQENEKLFF.

V is TRBV15 and J is TRBJ2-6; D perhaps matches TRBD2 (5 bases). The ends were cut back, 0 bases at V and 9 bases at J, with 9 bases in the middle. The CDR3 consists of 14 residues. The germline CDR1 and CDR2 sequences are LNHNV and YYDKDF (reference sequence). CDR3 protein: CATSRDRGHNVLTF. The DNA for the CDR3 is TGTGCCACCAGCAGAGATCGGGGTCACAACGTCCTGACTTTC.

The chain uses TRBV29-1 and TRBJ2-2, with 7 bases that match TRBD1. Trimming at V came to 6 bases and at J to 4 bases, leaving 14 bases not matched to a gene. Germline V gene sequence: CDR1 SQVTM, CDR2 ANQGSEA. This CDR3 contains 16 residues. CDR3 residues: CSVTPHRGSGTGELFF. The CDR3 nucleotides are TGCAGCGTAACGCCTCACAGGGGTTCCGGCACCGGGGAGCTGTTTTTT.